This T cell receptor (beta chain) came from a study of blood T cells in healthy people across ages. With 3 bases clipped from V and 0 bases from J, the junction kept 11 bases outside the gene matches. This CDR3 spans 18 amino acids. A second 7 to 11 cycle PCR used barcoded and J-beta primers. Each cDNA molecule was tagged by a template-switch adaptor that had 12 random nucleotides. Per-sample output comprised a minimum of 3 million paired-end reads containing CDR3. One entry per CDR3 protein results from TCRdb running MiXCR on the 5' RACE reads. The sample lists about 1.8 million distinct CDR3 sequences; about 50% were seen once.

Sequenced sample: blood. The chain uses TRBV12-3 or TRBV12-4 and TRBJ1-3, with 7 bases identical to TRBD1. The origin of this receptor is a woman in her thirties or forties in good health. CDR3: CASSLAGPTGPSGNTIYF. The CDR3 DNA follows: TGTGCCAGCAGTTTGGCTGGCCCGACAGGGCCCTCTGGAAACACCATATATTTT.